Below, 28 T cell receptor beta chains from the same sample are listed, as sequenced in a study of blood T cells in healthy people across ages. Together with a sample-barcoded 5' primer, a J-beta primer mix was included in a second PCR lasting about 7 to 12 cycles. TCRdb redid the calling of the 5' RACE reads with MiXCR, one entry per CDR3 protein. The sample comprises 1.5 million to 2 million distinct CDR3 sequences, just under 50% of which are singletons, and approximately 2.1% rests with the top ten. What was sequenced was blood. The source of these receptors is a woman aged 40 to 50 in good health.

The chain is built from TRBV29-1 and TRBJ2-3, with D perhaps TRBD1 or TRBD2 (5 bases each). The CDR3 totals 11 residues. Per the germline V gene, CDR1 is SQVTM and CDR2 is ANQGSEA. The germline V and J ends were trimmed by 6 bases and 3 bases, with 7 bases remaining between them. Here the CDR3 reads CSVGETDTQYF. Here the CDR3 DNA reads TGCAGCGTGGGGGAAACAGATACGCAGTATTTT.

The CDR3 protein is CASSQAGGPQETQYF. Written as DNA, the CDR3 is TGTGCCAGCAGCCAAGCGGGGGGGCCCCAAGAGACCCAGTACTTC. The genes are TRBV3-1 and TRBJ2-5; 8 positions match TRBD2. CDR3 length equals 15 residues. Germline values: CDR1 LGHDT, CDR2 YNNKEL (reference sequence). The J segment lost 1 base and the V segment lost 1 base, leaving 2 bases of the junction unmatched.

The chain carries TRBV27 and TRBJ2-5; D is possibly TRBD2 (6 bases). Germline V lookup: CDR1 MNHEY, CDR2 SMNVEV (reference sequence). The CDR3 spans 16 residues. The V and J ends lost 6 bases and 5 bases respectively, with 22 bases between them. The CDR3 spells CASRPAVTGVGETQYF. The CDR3 DNA follows: TGTGCCAGCAGGCCTGCGGTAACGGGGGTGGGGGAGACCCAGTACTTC.

This clonotype was seen a few times. This rearrangement joins TRBV6-2 or TRBV6-3 to TRBJ2-7; no clear D. This CDR3 is built from 15 residues. The germline V gene has CDR1 MNHEY and CDR2 SVGEGT. Trimming took off 0 bases at V and 3 bases at J, with 12 bases between the two ends. The CDR3 DNA reads TGTGCCAGCAGTTACTCACGTGTAATCAGCTACGAGCAGTACTTC. Protein sequence: CASSYSRVISYEQYF.

This rearrangement joins TRBV13 to TRBJ2-3; 9 nucleotides align to TRBD1. The trim removed 5 bases at V and 8 bases at J, leaving 11 bases unmatched. Germline-derived CDR1 and CDR2 are PRHDT and FYEKMQ (reference sequence). The CDR3 consists of 15 residues. The CDR3 loop reads CASSLGGQGFATQYF. CDR3 DNA: TGTGCCAGCAGCCTCGGAGGACAGGGGTTTGCTACGCAGTATTTT.

The V call is TRBV10-3, the J call TRBJ2-7, with a weak D call TRBD1 (7 bases). This CDR3 region has 18 residues. V lost 3 bases to trimming and J lost 0 bases, with 21 bases between them. From germline, CDR1 is ENHRY and CDR2 SYGVKD. This CDR3 is CAISDLEGAGISSYEQYF. In DNA form, the CDR3 reads TGTGCCATCAGTGATTTGGAGGGGGCGGGAATCAGCTCCTACGAGCAGTACTTC.

The chain couples TRBV7-9 to TRBJ1-5; D gene unclear. The CDR3 has 15 residues. Trimming took off 2 bases at V and 3 bases at J, with 11 bases between the two ends. CDR1 is SEHNR, CDR2 FQNEAQ, per germline (reference sequence). This chain's CDR3 is CASSLTVGNNQPQHF. The CDR3 DNA is TGTGCCAGCAGCTTAACTGTGGGAAACAATCAGCCCCAGCATTTT.

This chain connects TRBV27 to TRBJ2-7; TRBD1 is a possible D gene (5 bases). Germline CDR1 and CDR2: MNHEY and SMNVEV (reference sequence). This CDR3 is 15 amino acids long. V lost 8 bases to trimming and J lost 0 bases, with 17 bases between them. Written as DNA, the CDR3 is TGTGCCAGCGCCATCGTAGGGGTTGGCTCCTACGAGCAGTACTTC. Translation: CASAIVGVGSYEQYF.

This clonotype has a handful of counts. This rearrangement joins TRBV7-2 to TRBJ2-7, with 9 positions matching TRBD2. CDR1 and CDR2 (germline): SGHTA, FQGNSA. V gave up 5 bases and J gave up 5 bases; unmatched junction bases: 10. The CDR3 runs to 15 residues. The CDR3 region is CASSGLAGGPHEQYF. DNA of the CDR3: TGTGCCAGCAGCGGGTTGGCGGGGGGGCCCCACGAGCAGTACTTC.

This clonotype was counted a few times. The chain combines TRBV6-2 or TRBV6-3 with TRBJ2-3; D call uncertain. V was pared by 0 bases and J by 8 bases, with 12 bases between. Germline CDR1 is MNHEY and CDR2 is SVGEGT. The CDR3 is 14 amino acids. CDR3 sequence reads: CASSYSPGPATQYF. The CDR3 DNA reads as TGTGCCAGCAGTTACTCTCCGGGCCCGGCTACGCAGTATTTT.

This clonotype was observed a handful of times. V usage is TRBV11-2 and J usage is TRBJ1-4; D not resolved. This CDR3 spans 14 amino acids. The V gene lost 1 base and the J gene lost 8 bases, with 11 bases spanning the gap. The germline V gene has CDR1 SGHAT and CDR2 FQNNGV. Here the CDR3 reads CASSLVLKSEKLFF. The CDR3 DNA follows: TGTGCCAGCAGCTTAGTGTTAAAATCGGAAAAACTGTTTTTT. Using reference TRBV11-2 and TRBJ1-4 for the parts outside the CDR3, the full variable domain is EAGVAQSPRYKIIEKRQSVAFWCNPISGHATLYWYQQILGQGPKLLIQFQNNGVVDDSQLPKDRFSAERLKGVDSTLKIQPAKLEDSAVYLCASSLVLKSEKLFFGSGTQLSVL.

The chain employs TRBV6-1 and TRBJ1-2, with D perhaps matching TRBD1 (6 bases). Germline loops: CDR1 MNHNS, CDR2 SASEGT. V lost 4 bases and J 4 bases, leaving 16 bases between the germline ends. The CDR3 runs to 15 residues. CDR3 DNA: TGTGCCAGCAGTGGGACGACAGGTATACCCTATGGCTACACCTTC. Its protein product is CASSGTTGIPYGYTF.

This chain links TRBV29-1 with TRBJ2-5; 12 nucleotides align to TRBD2. With 4 bases clipped from V and 3 bases from J, the junction kept 3 bases outside the gene matches. This CDR3 has 14 amino acids. From germline, CDR1 is SQVTM and CDR2 ANQGSEA. In nucleotides, the CDR3 is TGCAGCGTTGGTCTAGCGGGGGGGAAAGAGACCCAGTACTTC. It yields the protein CSVGLAGGKETQYF.

The rearrangement joins TRBV2 to TRBJ2-7; D not resolved. Germline CDR1 SNHLY, CDR2 FYNNEI. V was clipped by 4 bases and J by 0 bases, with 10 bases between them. This CDR3 contains 14 residues. This CDR3 reads CASSGDLSSYEQYF. DNA of the CDR3: TGTGCCAGCAGTGGTGATCTCAGCTCCTACGAGCAGTACTTC.

The chain links TRBV7-2 to TRBJ2-7, with D perhaps being TRBD1 or TRBD2 (5 bases each). With the DNA end fitting TRBJ2-5 better, the J assignment may be wrong. The CDR3 is 14 amino acids. CDR1 SGHTA and CDR2 FQGNSA come from the germline V gene. The CDR3: CASGEDLGGGTQYF. DNA for the CDR3: TGTGCCAGCGGAGAGGATTTGGGTGGGGGGACCCAGTACTTC.

This chain uses TRBV6-6 with TRBJ1-1; 7 bases agree with TRBD1. The CDR3 has 15 residues. Germline V gene lookup returns CDR1 MNHNY and CDR2 SVGAGI (reference sequence). J lost 0 bases, V lost 7 bases, and 8 bases had no gene match. DNA for the CDR3: TGTGCCAGCACGGAGACAGGGCGTCTGAACACTGAAGCTTTCTTT. Protein: CASTETGRLNTEAFF.

The chain is built from TRBV2 and TRBJ1-4; no reliable D call. CDR3 length equals 15 residues. CDR1 is SNHLY and CDR2 is FYNNEI in the germline V gene. Trimming removed 7 bases at V and 3 bases at J, with 15 bases between. The CDR3 nucleotides are TGTGCCAGCAAGTTGATGGCAGTGGCTAATGAAAAACTGTTTTTT. Amino acids: CASKLMAVANEKLFF.

This clonotype was observed a handful of times. This chain uses TRBV5-1 with TRBJ2-3; D call uncertain. Trimming left V 5 bases short and J 4 bases short, with 11 bases between. CDR3 length equals 13 residues. Germline CDR1 is SGHRS and CDR2 is YFSETQ. CDR3 in amino acids: CASRVDGSDTQYF. The CDR3 region has the DNA TGCGCCAGCAGGGTAGATGGTTCAGATACGCAGTATTTT.

The table lists this clonotype with a count of one. The chain couples TRBV15 to TRBJ2-1, with a tentative D call TRBD2 (7 bases). The CDR3 length is 16 residues. V lost 0 bases and J 7 bases, leaving 16 bases between the germline ends. CDR1 is LNHNV, CDR2 YYDKDF, per germline (reference sequence). The chain's CDR3 is CATSRDLSGGPNEQFF. The CDR3 DNA reads as TGTGCCACCAGCAGAGATCTATCGGGGGGCCCAAATGAGCAGTTCTTC.

This chain links TRBV11-3 with TRBJ1-4; D perhaps matches TRBD1 (5 bases). This CDR3 spans 16 amino acids. V lost 5 bases and J lost 5, with 18 bases in between. The germline V gene has CDR1 SGHNT and CDR2 YENEEA. The CDR3 DNA sequence: TGTGCCAGCAGCCCAAACCAACAGGCTTTAAATGAAAAACTGTTTTTT. Translation gives CASSPNQQALNEKLFF. The entire variable domain, with the rest obtained from reference TRBV11-3 and TRBJ1-4, is as follows: EAGVVQSPRYKIIEKKQPVAFWCNPISGHNTLYWYLQNLGQGPELLIRYENEEAVDDSQLPKDRFSAERLKGVDSTLKIQPAELGDSAVYLCASSPNQQALNEKLFFGSGTQLSVL.

This clonotype was seen only once. This sequence joins TRBV2 and TRBJ2-4, with 10 positions matching TRBD1. The CDR3 loop spans 14 amino acids. The trim removed 5 bases at V and 8 bases at J, leaving 6 bases unmatched. The V gene's germline CDR1 is SNHLY and CDR2 FYNNEI. DNA for the CDR3: TGTGCCAGCAGTTCCGGGACAGGGGTCTACATTCAGTACTTC. Protein product: CASSSGTGVYIQYF.

The chain joins TRBV2 to TRBJ1-4; 10 nucleotides line up with TRBD1. The CDR3 is 14 amino acids. V lost 7 bases, J lost 6 bases, and 5 bases stayed unmatched. CDR1 SNHLY and CDR2 FYNNEI come from the germline V gene. This CDR3 reads CASNGDRGHEKLFF. In DNA, the CDR3 is TGTGCCAGCAATGGCGACAGGGGGCATGAAAAACTGTTTTTT.

This sequence joins TRBV3-1 and TRBJ2-5, with D unclear. The CDR3 runs to 15 residues. The germline CDR1 and CDR2 sequences are LGHDT and YNNKEL (reference sequence). V lost 1 base, J lost 5 bases, and 14 bases lay in between. The CDR3 DNA reads as TGTGCCAGCAGCCAAGCGTCTAACGCTCGGGAGACCCAGTACTTC. Translation gives CASSQASNARETQYF.

About this clonotype: Compared with germline, one end of the junction differs, possibly owing to a read error. CDR3 nucleotide sequence: TGTGCCAGCAGCTCTTCCATCGGACTAGCGGGGTGTGAGCGGTTCTTC. It encodes CASSSSIGLAGCERFF. The chain joins TRBV11-2 to TRBJ2-1; 12 bases agree with TRBD2. The CDR3 covers 16 residues. Germline CDR1 SGHAT, CDR2 FQNNGV. The whole variable domain, filled in from reference TRBV11-2 and TRBJ2-1, reads EAGVAQSPRYKIIEKRQSVAFWCNPISGHATLYWYQQILGQGPKLLIQFQNNGVVDDSQLPKDRFSAERLKGVDSTLKIQPAKLEDSAVYLCASSSSIGLAGCERFFGPGTRLTVL.

There are a few counts of this clonotype. This rearrangement joins TRBV28 to TRBJ1-4; the D is unclear. This CDR3 contains 12 residues. Deletions cut 3 bases from V and 8 bases from J, with 7 bases between. The germline V gene has CDR1 MDHEN and CDR2 SYDVKM. CDR3 residues: CASSFRQEKLFF. The CDR3 coding sequence is TGTGCCAGCAGTTTCCGGCAGGAAAAACTGTTTTTT.

As concerns this clonotype: A much larger clone differs by one base, so this may be a read error. This chain joins TRBV7-9 and TRBJ2-3; perhaps TRBD1 as D (6 bases). Germline V gene lookup returns CDR1 SEHNR and CDR2 FQNEAQ (reference sequence). This CDR3 contains 12 residues. Trimming pared 4 bases from V and 11 bases from J, leaving 13 bases between. The CDR3 nucleotides read TGTGCCAGCAGCTCCGTGGGGGACATGCAGTATTTT. Its protein product is CASSSVGDMQYF.

The chain is built from TRBV4-1 and TRBJ2-1; TRBD2 matches at 10 bases. This CDR3 region has 16 residues. In germline, CDR1 is MGHRA, CDR2 YSYEKL. Trimming removed 1 base from V and 6 bases from J; junction bases left unmatched: 6. The CDR3 is CASSQGWGLASNEQFF. In DNA form, the CDR3 reads TGCGCCAGCAGCCAAGGGTGGGGACTAGCGTCCAATGAGCAGTTCTTC.

This clonotype has a handful of counts. The chain employs TRBV7-6 and TRBJ2-3; TRBD2 aligns across 7 bases. With 5 bases clipped from V and 7 bases from J, the junction kept 9 bases outside the gene matches. From germline, CDR1 is SGHVS and CDR2 FNYEAQ. The CDR3 loop spans 14 amino acids. CDR3 sequence: CASSHRDYRYTQYF. In nucleotides, the CDR3 is TGTGCCAGCAGCCATAGGGACTATCGCTATACGCAGTATTTT.